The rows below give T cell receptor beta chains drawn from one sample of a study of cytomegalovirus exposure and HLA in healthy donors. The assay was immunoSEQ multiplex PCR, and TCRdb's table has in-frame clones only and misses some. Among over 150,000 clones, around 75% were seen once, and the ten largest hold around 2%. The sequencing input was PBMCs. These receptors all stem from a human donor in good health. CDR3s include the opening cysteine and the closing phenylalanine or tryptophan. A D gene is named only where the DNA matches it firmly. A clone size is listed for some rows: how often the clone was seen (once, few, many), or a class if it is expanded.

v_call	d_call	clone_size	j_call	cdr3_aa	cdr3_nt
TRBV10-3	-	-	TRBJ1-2	CAISEDSYGYTF	TGTGCCATCAGTGAAGACAGCTATGGCTACACCTTC
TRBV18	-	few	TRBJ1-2	CASSPPEVSYGYTF	TGTGCCAGCTCACCACCCGAGGTATCCTATGGCTACACCTTC
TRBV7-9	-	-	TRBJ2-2	CASSLHSPNTGELFF	TGTGCCAGCAGCTTGCACAGCCCGAACACCGGGGAGCTGTTTTTT
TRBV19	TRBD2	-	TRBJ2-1	CASSIVLAGHYNEQFF	TGTGCCAGTAGTATAGTCCTAGCGGGGCACTACAATGAGCAGTTCTTC
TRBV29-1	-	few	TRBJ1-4	CSVRGGEKLFF	TGCAGCGTGCGGGGGGGCGAAAAACTGTTTTTT
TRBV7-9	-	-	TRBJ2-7	CASSFGRGEQYF	TGTGCCAGCAGCTTTGGGAGAGGGGAGCAGTACTTC
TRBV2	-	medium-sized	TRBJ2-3	CASSEALSTDTQYF	TGTGCCAGCAGTGAAGCCCTTAGCACAGATACGCAGTATTTT
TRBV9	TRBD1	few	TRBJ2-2	CASSATGVLSSGELFF	TGTGCCAGCAGCGCGACAGGGGTATTATCGTCCGGGGAGCTGTTTTTT
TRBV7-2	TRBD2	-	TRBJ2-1	CASSYESGGFYLGDEQFF	TGTGCCAGCAGCTACGAAAGCGGGGGCTTTTACTTGGGCGATGAGCAGTTCTTC
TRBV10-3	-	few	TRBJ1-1	CAISDRTPAYPEAFF	TGTGCCATCAGTGACAGGACACCAGCGTACCCTGAAGCTTTCTTT
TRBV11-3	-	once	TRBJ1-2	CASSLQRYYGYTF	TGTGCCAGCAGCTTACAGAGGTACTATGGCTACACCTTC
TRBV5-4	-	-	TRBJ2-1	CASSLTHNEQFF	TGTGCCAGCAGCTTGACACACAATGAGCAGTTCTTC
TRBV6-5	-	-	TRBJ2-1	CASSWTGTPSYNEQFF	TGTGCCAGCAGTTGGACCGGGACTCCGTCCTACAATGAGCAGTTCTTC
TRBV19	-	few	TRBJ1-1	CASSMEAAKTEAFF	TGTGCCAGTAGTATGGAGGCAGCGAAAACTGAAGCTTTCTTT
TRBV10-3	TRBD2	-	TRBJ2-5	CAIKVAGGSRETQYF	TGTGCCATCAAGGTGGCGGGGGGGTCCCGAGAGACCCAGTACTTC
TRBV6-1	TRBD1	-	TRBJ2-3	CASKLIQGADTQYF	TGTGCCAGCAAACTGATTCAGGGGGCAGATACGCAGTATTTT
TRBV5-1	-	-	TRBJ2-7	CASSLTGSEIYEQYF	TGCGCCAGCAGCTTAACAGGGAGTGAAATCTACGAGCAGTACTTC
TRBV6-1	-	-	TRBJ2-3	CASALSDTQYF	TGTGCCAGCGCACTCTCAGATACGCAGTATTTT
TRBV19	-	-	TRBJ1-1	CASSISAGFGTEAFF	TGTGCCAGTAGTATTTCAGCAGGGTTTGGCACTGAAGCTTTCTTT
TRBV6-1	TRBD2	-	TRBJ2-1	CASSERVRGGSLYNEQFF	TGTGCCAGCAGTGAAAGGGTTCGCGGGGGGAGTCTTTACAATGAGCAGTTCTTC
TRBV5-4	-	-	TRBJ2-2	CASSLGLPSPGELFF	TGTGCCAGCAGTCTGGGACTCCCCTCACCCGGGGAGCTGTTTTTT
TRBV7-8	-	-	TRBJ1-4	CASSLKRSGRHEKLFF	TGTGCCAGCAGCTTAAAAAGGAGTGGTAGACATGAAAAACTGTTTTTT
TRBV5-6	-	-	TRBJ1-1	CASSPTGVDTEAFF	TGTGCCAGCAGCCCAACGGGGGTGGACACTGAAGCTTTCTTT
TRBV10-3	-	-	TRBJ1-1	CAISFGDNTEAFF	TGTGCCATCAGTTTCGGGGATAACACTGAAGCTTTCTTT
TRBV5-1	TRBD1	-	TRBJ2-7	CASSEDRDQEQYF	TGCGCCAGCAGCGAGGACAGGGATCAAGAGCAGTACTTC
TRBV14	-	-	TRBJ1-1	CASSQEGPGLNTEAFF	TGTGCCAGCAGCCAAGAAGGTCCAGGTTTGAACACTGAAGCTTTCTTT
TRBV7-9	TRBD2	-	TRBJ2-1	CASSLGSGAGNEQFF	TGTGCCAGCAGCTTAGGCAGCGGGGCGGGCAATGAGCAGTTCTTC
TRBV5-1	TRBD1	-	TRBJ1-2	CASSLDRGPGYTF	TGCGCCAGCAGCCTCGACAGGGGGCCCGGCTACACCTTC
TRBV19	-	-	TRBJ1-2	CASSINTAGYGYTF	TGTGCCAGTAGTATCAATACAGCGGGCTATGGCTACACCTTC
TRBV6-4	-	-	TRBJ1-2	CASTTGQGVIYTF	TGTGCCAGCACCACTGGGCAGGGCGTAATCTACACCTTC
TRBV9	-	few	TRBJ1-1	CASSVDGSVGTEAFF	TGTGCCAGCAGCGTAGATGGCAGCGTGGGCACTGAAGCTTTCTTT
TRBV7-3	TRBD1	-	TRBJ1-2	CASSSRQGDSGYTF	TGTGCCAGCAGCTCCAGACAGGGCGATAGTGGCTACACCTTC
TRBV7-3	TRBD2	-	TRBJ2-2	CASSFLVAGNYTGELFF	TGTGCCAGCAGCTTTTTGGTAGCGGGGAATTACACCGGGGAGCTGTTTTTT
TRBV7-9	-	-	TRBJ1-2	CASSSTANYGYTF	TGTGCCAGCAGCTCGACAGCTAACTATGGCTACACCTTC
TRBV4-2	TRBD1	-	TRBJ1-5	CASSQEGGAGQPQHF	TGTGCCAGCAGCCAAGAAGGGGGCGCGGGTCAGCCCCAGCATTTT
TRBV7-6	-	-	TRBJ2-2	CASSLKTSASTGELFF	TGTGCCAGCAGCTTAAAAACGTCGGCTAGTACCGGGGAGCTGTTTTTT
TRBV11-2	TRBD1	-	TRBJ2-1	CASSLAGDSSYNEQFF	TGTGCCAGCAGCTTAGCCGGGGACAGCTCCTACAATGAGCAGTTCTTC
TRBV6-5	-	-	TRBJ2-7	CASGLRGFDEQYF	TGTGCCAGCGGTCTAAGGGGGTTCGACGAGCAGTACTTC
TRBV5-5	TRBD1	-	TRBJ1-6	CASSLEGGVNSPLHF	TGTGCCAGCAGCTTGGAAGGGGGCGTTAATTCACCCCTCCACTTT
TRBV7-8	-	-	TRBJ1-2	CASSSQGHYGYTF	TGTGCCAGCAGCTCACAGGGTCACTATGGCTACACCTTC
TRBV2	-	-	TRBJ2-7	CASSTGDGQYF	TGTGCCAGCAGCACAGGAGACGGGCAGTACTTC
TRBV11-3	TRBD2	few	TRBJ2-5	CASSRMGLAGFGETQYF	TGTGCCAGCAGCCGCATGGGACTAGCGGGGTTTGGAGAGACCCAGTACTTC
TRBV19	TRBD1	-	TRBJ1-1	CASSSNRGRLNTEAFF	TGTGCCAGTAGTAGTAACAGGGGGCGTTTGAACACTGAAGCTTTCTTT
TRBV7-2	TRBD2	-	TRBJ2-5	CASSLGPGLARETQYF	TGTGCCAGCAGCTTAGGTCCCGGACTAGCCAGGGAGACCCAGTACTTC
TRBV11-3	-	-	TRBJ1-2	CASSDMTAGYGYTF	TGTGCCAGCAGCGACATGACCGCAGGCTATGGCTACACCTTC
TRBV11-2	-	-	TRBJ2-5	CASSPINFMGGAQETQYF	TGTGCCAGCAGCCCAATTAACTTCATGGGGGGGGCTCAAGAGACCCAGTACTTC
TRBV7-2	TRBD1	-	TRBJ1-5	CASSLETGWTQPQHF	TGTGCCAGCAGCTTAGAGACAGGGTGGACTCAGCCCCAGCATTTT
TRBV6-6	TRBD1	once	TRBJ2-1	CASSRQGREQFF	TGTGCCAGCAGCAGACAGGGTAGGGAGCAGTTCTTC
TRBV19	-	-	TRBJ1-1	CASSITQGREAFF	TGTGCCAGTAGTATAACCCAGGGAAGGGAAGCTTTCTTT
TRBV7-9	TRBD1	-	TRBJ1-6	CASSLTGSNSPLHF	TGTGCCAGCAGCTTGACAGGGTCTAATTCACCCCTCCACTTT
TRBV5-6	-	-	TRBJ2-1	CASSQPSVHEQFF	TGTGCCAGCAGCCAACCTAGCGTCCATGAGCAGTTCTTC
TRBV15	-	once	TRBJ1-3	CATSRDAGDENTIYF	TGTGCCACCAGCAGAGATGCCGGGGATGAAAACACCATATATTTT
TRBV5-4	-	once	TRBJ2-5	CASSFRGGALETQYF	TGTGCCAGCAGCTTTCGTGGGGGGGCCTTAGAGACCCAGTACTTC